These T cell receptor beta chains were read from a single sample in a study of neurological immune-mediated disorders. TCRdb re-called the 5' RACE reads with MiXCR, one entry per CDR3 protein. The sample contains about 60,000 distinct CDR3 sequences, around 10% of which appear only once. Sequencing was performed on PBMCs. All receptors derive from a man aged 25-40 years in good health. The CDR3 runs from the conserved cysteine through the conserved F or W. D genes are given only for firm matches. Size is omitted from some rows. Given values are once, few, many or a class for expanded clones.

many TRBJ2-3 TRBV15 - TGTGCCACCAGCAGAGATCAGGGGTACACAGATACGCAGTATTTT CATSRDQGYTDTQYF
- TRBJ2-5 TRBV12-3/TRBV12-4 - TGTGCCAGCAGTGCAGGCCCCCCAGAGACCCAATACTTC CASSAGPPETQYF
many TRBJ2-1 TRBV3-1 TRBD2 TGTGCCAGCAGCCAGATTAGCGGGAGCTGGGATGAGCAGTTCTTC CASSQISGSWDEQFF
many TRBJ2-1 TRBV10-3 TRBD2 TGTGCCATCAGTGAGCCGACTAGCGGGCACAATGAGCAGTTCTTC CAISEPTSGHNEQFF
many TRBJ2-7 TRBV12-3/TRBV12-4 - TGTGCCAGCAGTGCGTGGGTAGGTTTCGAGCAGTACTTC CASSAWVGFEQYF
many TRBJ1-6 TRBV27 - TGTGCCAGCAGTTTTGAGATTACCGGGAATTCACCCCTCCACTTT CASSFEITGNSPLHF
many TRBJ2-2 TRBV7-2 TRBD2 TGTGCCAGCAGCCCCTCACGTCCGGGACTAGGGGGCGGGGAGCTGTTTTTT CASSPSRPGLGGGELFF
many TRBJ2-3 TRBV5-1 TRBD2 TGCGCCAGCAGCTTGGTGTTAGCGGGGGTCACAGATACGCAGTATTTT CASSLVLAGVTDTQYF
many TRBJ2-3 TRBV4-1 TRBD2 TGCGCCAGCAGCCGTGGACTAGCGGGAGACACAGATACGCAGTATTTT CASSRGLAGDTDTQYF
many TRBJ1-5 TRBV12-3/TRBV12-4 - TGTGCCAGCGGACAAGAATCGTATAGCAATCAGCCCCAGCATTTT CASGQESYSNQPQHF
many TRBJ1-2 TRBV12-3/TRBV12-4 - TGTGCCAGCAAATATACGGGGGACCTCTCCTTCTATGGCTACACCTTC CASKYTGDLSFYGYTF
- TRBJ2-1 TRBV11-2 TRBD1 TGTGCCAGCAGCTCCGGGACAGGGGATAAGAATGAGCAGTTCTTC CASSSGTGDKNEQFF
- TRBJ2-7 TRBV7-9 - TGTGCCAGCAGCTCCACCTATCTACTCCACGAGCAGTACTTC CASSSTYLLHEQYF
many TRBJ2-7 TRBV6-6 - TGTGCCAGCCAGGGGTCCGGCTACGAGCAGTACTTC CASQGSGYEQYF
many TRBJ2-7 TRBV29-1 - TGCAGCGTCTTGGACAGCTACGAGCAGTACTTC CSVLDSYEQYF
- TRBJ2-7 TRBV20-1 TRBD2 TGCAGTGCTAGAGATCTGCTGGCAGGGGAGTCGGTCAAAGCGGGAGGGCCCCTGGACGAGCAGTACTTC CSARDLLAGESVKAGGPLDEQYF
many TRBJ2-1 TRBV20-1 TRBD2 TGCAGTGCCACTAGGCCTGGCGCGGGAGGCAATGAGCAGTTCTTC CSATRPGAGGNEQFF
many TRBJ2-3 TRBV5-1 - TGCGCCAGCAGCCTCTCGGGAGACCGCACAGATACGCAGTATTTT CASSLSGDRTDTQYF
many TRBJ2-5 TRBV7-2 TRBD2 TGTGCCAGCAGCCCCTCGGGGGGGCCGCAGACCCAGTACTTC CASSPSGGPQTQYF
- TRBJ2-7 TRBV4-2 TRBD2 TGTGCCAGCAGCCAAGAAGTGACTAGCGTGGCCAGGGAGCAGTACTTC CASSQEVTSVAREQYF
many TRBJ2-7 TRBV25-1 - TGTGCCAGCAGTGACGGTTACGAGCAGTACTTC CASSDGYEQYF
many TRBJ2-7 TRBV7-2 - TGTGCCAGCAGCTTGGTGGCAGGATTTTCCTACGAGCAGTACTTC CASSLVAGFSYEQYF
many TRBJ2-6 TRBV7-9 - TGTGCCAGCAGTTACCCGGGACATTCCTCCTCTGGGGCCAACGTCCTGACTTTC CASSYPGHSSSGANVLTF
once TRBJ2-2 TRBV24-1 - TGTGCCACCAGTGTCCAGGGACGCGACACCGGGGACTTGTTTTTT CATSVQGRDTGDLFF
many TRBJ2-1 TRBV7-2 - TGTGCCAGCACTTCCCCCCCGTTAGGGTCCTACAATGAGCAGTTCTTC CASTSPPLGSYNEQFF
many TRBJ1-6 TRBV5-6 - TGTGCCAGCAGCTTGCGTATGGGGGGGGGTCACTCACCCCTCCACTTT CASSLRMGGGHSPLHF
many TRBJ1-5 TRBV2 - TGTGCCAGCAGTGAATGGGGGACTAGCAATCAGCCCCAGCATTTT CASSEWGTSNQPQHF
many TRBJ1-4 TRBV7-6 - TGTGCCAGCAGCAGGGGGATTGATAATGAAAAACTGTTTTTT CASSRGIDNEKLFF
many TRBJ2-7 TRBV7-8 - TGTGCCAGCAGCCTGGGACCCCGAAACGAGCAGTACTTC CASSLGPRNEQYF
many TRBJ2-3 TRBV10-3 - TGTGCCATCAGTGAAAGCGGGAGCACAGATACGCAGTATTTT CAISESGSTDTQYF
- TRBJ2-1 TRBV29-1 - TGCAGCGTTGAAGATCTGGTACTTAGTCACGCTCAGTTCTTC CSVEDLVLSHAQFF
many TRBJ2-7 TRBV4-1 - TGCGCCAGCAGCCTCTGGCATACGAGCTCCTACGAGCAGTACTTC CASSLWHTSSYEQYF
many TRBJ2-5 TRBV7-6 TRBD1 TGTGCCAGCAGCTGGACCGGGACAGGGGGTATTGGAGAGACCCAGTACTTC CASSWTGTGGIGETQYF
many TRBJ2-1 TRBV18 TRBD2 TGTGCCAGCTCAACAGCGGCTAGCGGGGGCGTTAGCTCCTACAATGAGCAGTTCTTC CASSTAASGGVSSYNEQFF
many TRBJ2-5 TRBV29-1 TRBD2 TGCAGCGTCGTGGGACTAGCGGGAATCCCCAGGGAGACCCAGTACTTC CSVVGLAGIPRETQYF
many TRBJ2-3 TRBV12-3/TRBV12-4 - TGTGCCAGCAGTACCGAAACAGATACGCAGTATTTT CASSTETDTQYF
many TRBJ2-7 TRBV7-8 TRBD2 TGTGCCAGCAGCCTACAGACCGGGACTAGCGCCTACGAGCAGTACTTC CASSLQTGTSAYEQYF
many TRBJ2-1 TRBV20-1 TRBD2 TGCAGTGCCCGAGGGACTAGCGGTGTCAATGAGCAGTTCTTC CSARGTSGVNEQFF
many TRBJ2-1 TRBV20-1 - TGCAGTGCCAGTTACGGGACCTTCAATGAGCAGTTCTTC CSASYGTFNEQFF
many TRBJ2-1 TRBV6-6 - TGTGCCAGCAGTTACTCGAACGGGGACCCTGAGCAGTTCTTC CASSYSNGDPEQFF
- TRBJ2-3 TRBV14 - TGTGCCAGCAGCCAATGGCCAGATACGCAGTATTTT CASSQWPDTQYF
many TRBJ2-1 TRBV5-1 TRBD2 TGCGCCAGCAGCCCGCTAGCGGGTGTCAATGAGCAGTTCTTC CASSPLAGVNEQFF
many TRBJ2-7 TRBV7-9 - TGTGCCAGCAGCTTAAGGGACTCCCCCTACGAGCAGTACTTC CASSLRDSPYEQYF
once TRBJ2-6 TRBV3-1 TRBD2 TGTGCCAGCAGCCAAGATAGAGGGAGGGCCTCTGGGGCAAACGTCCTGACTTTC CASSQDRGRASGANVLTF
many TRBJ1-1 TRBV20-1 TRBD1 TGCAGTGCCCTGACAGGGGACACTGAAGCTTTCTTT CSALTGDTEAFF
many TRBJ1-1 TRBV10-3 - TGTGCCACGGGACGCCAGGGGCGGGATGCTTTCTTT CATGRQGRDAFF
many TRBJ2-1 TRBV7-6 TRBD2 TGTGCCAGCAGCTTTGCGGGAGCTCATGAGCAGTTCTTC CASSFAGAHEQFF
many TRBJ2-3 TRBV7-2 TRBD2 TGTGCCAGCAGCTTAGGGTCTAGCGGGAGGCGTATCACAGATACGCAGTATTTT CASSLGSSGRRITDTQYF
few TRBJ1-4 TRBV18 TRBD1 TGTGCCAGCTCACAAGTCCCGGGACAGGGGGCTAATGAAAAACTGTTTTTT CASSQVPGQGANEKLFF
many TRBJ2-1 TRBV24-1 TRBD1 TGTGCCACCACTGACAGGGACAATGAGCAGTTCTTC CATTDRDNEQFF
few TRBJ2-1 TRBV7-6 TRBD1 TGTGCCAGCAGCTTGACGATAAAACGTGGGACAGGGGGTAGCAATGAGCAGTTCTTC CASSLTIKRGTGGSNEQFF
many TRBJ1-5 TRBV7-6 - TGTGCCAGCAGCTTAGCGCGAGGTGGGCAGCCCCAGCATTTT CASSLARGGQPQHF
many TRBJ2-5 TRBV7-2 - TGTGCCAGCAGCTCCAGGGTCTCCGAGACCCAGTACTTC CASSSRVSETQYF
many TRBJ2-7 TRBV5-1 - TGCGCCAGCAGCTTAGATCCGGGACATATCTCCTACGAGCAGTACTTC CASSLDPGHISYEQYF
many TRBJ2-6 TRBV28 TRBD1 TGTGCCAGCAGTTTATCGGGACAGCCAAATCCTGGGGCCAACGTCCTGACTTTC CASSLSGQPNPGANVLTF
many TRBJ1-2 TRBV29-1 - TGCAGCGACGATGAAAGGGGTGCCGGCTACACCTTC CSDDERGAGYTF